This T cell receptor (beta chain) is from a study of blood T cell repertoires in COVID-19. Study information: Samples representing acute and convalescent COVID-19 were sourced from the United States, Italy and Spain. T cells, B-cell-depleted T cells, or PBMCs supplied cDNA or gDNA.

CDR1 is LGHDT, CDR2 YNNKEL, per germline (reference sequence). The germline V and J ends were trimmed by 1 base and 0 bases, with 10 bases remaining between them. The CDR3 consists of 16 residues. The Seattle patients, enrolled during active infection, were followed longitudinally. Per the study methods: Amplification of reference gene primers was used by the study to estimate nucleated cell counts. Repertoires were generated with immunoSEQ multiplex PCR, while TCRdb's copy carries only in-frame clones and drops some. V and J calls and clone size are as listed in that table; D and trimming were resolved from the DNA. Of about 170,000 clones listed, around 81% are singletons.

The sequenced sample was peripheral blood. The V gene is TRBV3-1 (or the pseudogene TRBV3-2), the J gene TRBJ2-1; D not resolved. The receptor comes from an elderly woman with COVID-19, enrolled during active disease. The CDR3 spells CASSQGSWSSYNEQFF. DNA for the CDR3: TGTGCCAGCAGCCAAGGTTCCTGGAGCTCCTACAATGAGCAGTTCTTC.